This T cell receptor beta chain was sequenced in a study of shared clonotypes between healthy human individuals. The CDR3 spans 13 residues. CDR1 is SGHAT and CDR2 is FQNNGV in the germline V gene. V lost 3 bases, J lost 4 bases, and 7 bases lay in between. Generated by immunoSEQ multiplex PCR, the TCRdb table keeps only in-frame clones and is missing some. This sample has roughly 500,000 clones; 90% to 96% occur once, and the top ten carry 0.06%. The sequenced material came from naive CD4+ T cells sorted from blood. Noted subset: CD45RA+ positively selected. The chain recombines TRBV11-2 with TRBJ1-3; no definite D call. This receptor was identified in a woman aged 30 to 39 in good health. CDR3: CASSLVWGNTIYF. CDR3 DNA: TGTGCCAGCAGCTTGGTCTGGGGAAACACCATATATTTT.